This T cell receptor beta chain was captured in a study of T cells after yellow fever vaccination. Trimming cost V 6 bases and J 0 bases, with 15 bases left between them. In germline, CDR1 is MNHNS, CDR2 SASEGT. This CDR3 comprises 16 residues. This clonotype has more than one count but fewer than ten. Antigen unknown. The study's findings and limits: Researchers noted that a small share of clonotypes showed up in both CD4 and CD8 compartments. Though it reached lower strength, the secondary response hit its peak faster, day 5 versus 15. Most primary-vaccination clones recurred post-booster (approximately 96% CD4, more than 85% CD8).

Universal primer sites and UMIs were introduced during 5'RACE template-switching synthesis of TCR cDNA. TCRdb used MiXCR to reprocess the 5' RACE reads, holding one entry per CDR3 protein. The sample lists roughly 500,000 distinct CDR3 sequences, about 19% occurring once. This clonotype was obtained from a man aged 25-40 years who received the YFV17D yellow fever vaccine. Sequenced here: PBMCs, sampled 15 days after the yellow fever booster vaccination. The rearrangement joins TRBV6-1 to TRBJ2-1; the D gene is possibly TRBD2 (5 bases). This CDR3 reads CASRLRTHSSYNEQFF. The CDR3 DNA reads as TGTGCCAGCAGGCTCAGGACTCATAGCTCCTACAATGAGCAGTTCTTC.